The next 12 T cell receptor beta chains were all read from a single sample in a study of graft-versus-host responses after intestinal transplantation. The antigens for these receptors are not known. Profiling relied on immunoSEQ multiplex PCR, and the TCRdb table lists in-frame clones only, not all of them. The sample has almost 85,000 clones, around 92% seen once. The material sequenced was unstimulated CD4+ T cells sorted from spleen or lymph node cells, taken before intestinal transplant. The receptors were sampled from a human donor who received an intestinal transplant.

This chain connects TRBV4-3 to TRBJ1-2; D unclear. The CDR3 is made up of 13 amino acids. CDR1 LGHNA and CDR2 YSLEER come from the germline V gene. Trimming took off 5 bases at V and 8 bases at J, with 15 bases between the two ends. The CDR3, as DNA: TGCGCCAGCAGCTCAAGTTATACGGGGGGCTACACCTTC. This sequence encodes CASSSSYTGGYTF.

The chain carries TRBV18 and TRBJ2-7, with TRBD1 identical over 8 bases. Trimming cost V 6 bases and J 5 bases; bases outside gene matches: 9. The CDR3 is 14 residues long. Germline V gene lookup returns CDR1 KGHSH and CDR2 LQKENI. CDR3 in DNA: TGTGCCAGCTCTCGAGGACAGGGTAGTAACGAGCAGTACTTC. Its protein is CASSRGQGSNEQYF. Full variable domain (missing parts from reference TRBV18 and TRBJ2-7): NAGVMQNPRHLVRRRGQEARLRCSPMKGHSHVYWYRQLPEEGLKFMVYLQKENIIDESGMPKERFSAEFPKEGPSILRIQQVVRGDSAAYFCASSRGQGSNEQYFGPGTRLTVT.

This chain joins TRBV27 and TRBJ1-1; no firm D call. Trimming took 5 bases from V and 2 from J, leaving 12 bases between them. CDR1 is MNHEY and CDR2 is SMNVEV in the germline V gene (reference sequence). The CDR3 contains 14 residues. Written as DNA, the CDR3 is TGTGCCAGCAGTCCTATTACAGCTAACACTGAAGCTTTCTTT. Translated, it gives CASSPITANTEAFF.

J is TRBJ1-4 and V is TRBV2, with TRBD1 matching 10 bases. V lost 5 bases and J lost 7; bases outside the gene matches: 13. The CDR3 sequence is 17 residues long. CDR1 is SNHLY and CDR2 is FYNNEI in the germline V gene. CDR3 residues: CASSSDRGVEVGEKLFF. The CDR3 bases are TGTGCCAGCAGTTCGGACAGGGGGGTCGAAGTAGGTGAAAAACTGTTTTTT.

This sequence joins TRBV4-1 and TRBJ2-3; D call uncertain. Germline CDR1 reads MGHRA; CDR2 reads YSYEKL. Trimming removed 1 base from V and 4 bases from J, with 12 bases in between. The CDR3 extends over 15 amino acids. The CDR3 spells CASSQVLVGPDTQYF. Written as DNA, the CDR3 is TGCGCCAGCAGCCAAGTTCTAGTCGGCCCAGATACGCAGTATTTT.

This clone was seen a handful of times. The rearrangement links TRBV19 to TRBJ2-6; a weak D match, TRBD2 (5 bases). Trimming removed 2 bases from V and 0 bases from J, with 14 bases in between. The CDR3 loop spans 18 amino acids. CDR1 is LNHDA, CDR2 SQIVND, per germline (reference sequence). The CDR3 here is CASSIFHIGVSGANVLTF. For the CDR3, the DNA is TGTGCCAGTAGTATATTCCACATCGGGGTCTCTGGGGCCAACGTCCTGACTTTC.

The V and J genes are TRBV11-2 and TRBJ2-7, with D possibly TRBD2 on 6 matching bases. The germline CDR1 and CDR2 sequences are SGHAT and FQNNGV. V was shortened by 8 bases and J by 1 base, with 15 bases between the two germline ends. CDR3 length equals 14 residues. DNA of the CDR3: TGTGCCAGCCGATCAACAGCGGGTTCCTACGAGCAGTACTTC. It codes for CASRSTAGSYEQYF.

This clone was seen just once. The chain employs TRBV18 and TRBJ1-4; 9 nucleotides match TRBD1. CDR1 is KGHSH and CDR2 is LQKENI in the germline V gene. The CDR3 is 17 amino acids. V lost 3 bases and J lost 1; bases outside the gene matches: 6. The CDR3 nucleotides read TGTGCCAGCTCACCTAGGACAGGGGATGGAACTAATGAAAAACTGTTTTTT. Its protein is CASSPRTGDGTNEKLFF.

This chain uses TRBV25-1 with TRBJ2-1; D gene ambiguous. CDR3 length equals 13 residues. V gave up 3 bases and J gave up 6 bases, with 9 bases separating them. Germline-derived CDR1 and CDR2 are MGHDK and SYGVNS. CDR3 nucleotide sequence: TGTGCCAGCAGTGACCTACCTTCCAATGAGCAGTTCTTC. Encoded protein: CASSDLPSNEQFF.

This clone was found once. The chain recombines TRBV10-3 with TRBJ1-4; no clear D. The CDR3 length is 14 residues. The V end was cut by 6 bases, the J end by 5 bases, with 13 bases between. Germline loops: CDR1 ENHRY, CDR2 SYGVKD. The CDR3 region has the DNA TGTGCCATCAGGCCAGGTTCTCTAAATGAAAAACTGTTTTTT. As protein: CAIRPGSLNEKLFF.

The gene calls are TRBV27 and TRBJ1-2; 7 nucleotides agree with TRBD1. Trimming took 0 bases from V and 8 from J; bases not matched to a gene: 12. This CDR3 spans 16 amino acids. CDR1 is MNHEY, CDR2 SMNVEV, per germline (reference sequence). The CDR3 spells CASSLSLTTGLRGYTF. The CDR3 DNA reads TGTGCCAGCAGTTTATCTCTAACGACAGGGCTGAGGGGCTACACCTTC.

The rearrangement uses TRBV7-6 and TRBJ1-4; 7 nucleotides line up with TRBD1. CDR3 length equals 15 residues. J was trimmed by 7 bases and V by 4 bases; bases with no gene match: 9. Germline loops: CDR1 SGHVS, CDR2 FNYEAQ. CDR3 bases: TGTGCCAGCAGCTCCGAGGACAGGCCCCTTGAAAAACTGTTTTTT. Amino acids: CASSSEDRPLEKLFF.